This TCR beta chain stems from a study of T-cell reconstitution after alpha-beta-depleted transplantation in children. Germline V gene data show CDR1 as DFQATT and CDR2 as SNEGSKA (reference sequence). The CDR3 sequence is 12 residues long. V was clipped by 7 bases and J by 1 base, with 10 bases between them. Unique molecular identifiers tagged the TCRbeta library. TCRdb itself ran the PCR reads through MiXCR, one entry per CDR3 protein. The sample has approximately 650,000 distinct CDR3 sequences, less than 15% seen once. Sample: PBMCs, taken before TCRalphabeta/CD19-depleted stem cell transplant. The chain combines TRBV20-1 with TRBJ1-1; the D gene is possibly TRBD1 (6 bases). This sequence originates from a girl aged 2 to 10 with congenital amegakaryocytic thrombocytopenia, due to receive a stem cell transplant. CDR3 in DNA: TGCAGTGGCGAACAGGGGAACACTGAAGCTTTCTTT. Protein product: CSGEQGNTEAFF.